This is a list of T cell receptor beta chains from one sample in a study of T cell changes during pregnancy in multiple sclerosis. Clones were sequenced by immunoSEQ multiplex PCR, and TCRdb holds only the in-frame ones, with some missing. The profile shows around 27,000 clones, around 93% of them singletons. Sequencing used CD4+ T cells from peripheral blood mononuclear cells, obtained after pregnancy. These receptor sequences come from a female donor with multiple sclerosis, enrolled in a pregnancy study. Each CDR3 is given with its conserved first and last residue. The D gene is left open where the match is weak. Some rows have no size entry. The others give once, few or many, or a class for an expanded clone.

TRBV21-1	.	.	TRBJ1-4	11	TGTGCCAGCAGGCAGGAGGTAAAACTGTTTTTT	CASRQEVKLFF
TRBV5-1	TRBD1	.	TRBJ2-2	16	TGCGCCAGCAGCTTCGCGACAGGGACGGGCACCGGGGAGCTGTTTTTT	CASSFATGTGTGELFF
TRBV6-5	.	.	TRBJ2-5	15	TGTGCCAGCAGTTACTCGGCAGGGAACCAAGAGACCCAGTACTTC	CASSYSAGNQETQYF
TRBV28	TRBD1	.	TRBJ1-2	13	TGTGCCAGCAGTTTACCCGACAGGGATGGCTACACCTTC	CASSLPDRDGYTF
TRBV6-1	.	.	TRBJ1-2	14	TGTGCCAGCAGTGGTCCAGAACAGAACTATGGCTACACCTTC	CASSGPEQNYGYTF
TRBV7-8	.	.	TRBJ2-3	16	TGTGCCAGCAGCACCCGGAGGGCCCTCGGCACAGATACGCAGTATTTT	CASSTRRALGTDTQYF
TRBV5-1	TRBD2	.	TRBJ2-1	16	TGCGCCAGCAGTCCCTTAGCGGGAGGGCCGTTGGATGAGCAGTTCTTC	CASSPLAGGPLDEQFF
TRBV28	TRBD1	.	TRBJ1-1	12	TGTGCCAGCAGTTCAGGGGGCACTGAAGCTTTCTTT	CASSSGGTEAFF
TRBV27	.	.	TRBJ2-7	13	TGTGCCAGCAGTTTACGGCAGGCCTACGAGCAGTACTTC	CASSLRQAYEQYF
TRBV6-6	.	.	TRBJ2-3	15	TGTGCCAGCGAACCGGGGTATACAGGGACAGATACGCAGTATTTT	CASEPGYTGTDTQYF
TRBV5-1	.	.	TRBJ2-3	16	TGCGCCAGCAGCTTGGCTAGGCGGGCCTTCACAGATACGCAGTATTTT	CASSLARRAFTDTQYF
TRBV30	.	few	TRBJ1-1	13	TGTGCCTGGAGTGTGACATGGAACACTGAAGCTTTCTTT	CAWSVTWNTEAFF
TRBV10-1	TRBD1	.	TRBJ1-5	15	TGCGCCACCCAAGGGGTGACAGGGGGCAATCAGCCCCAGCATTTT	CATQGVTGGNQPQHF
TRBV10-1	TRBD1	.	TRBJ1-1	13	TGCGCCAGCATGGGACAGATGAACACTGAAGCTTTCTTT	CASMGQMNTEAFF
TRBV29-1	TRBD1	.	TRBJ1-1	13	TGCAGCGTAGTACAGGGGTCCGGCACTGAAGCTTTCTTT	CSVVQGSGTEAFF
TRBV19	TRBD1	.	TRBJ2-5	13	TGTGCCGTGAGGGGACAGGGGAAAGAGACCCAGTACTTC	CAVRGQGKETQYF
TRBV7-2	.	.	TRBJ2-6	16	TGTGCCAGCAGCTTAGCGTCTGGGGCAGGGGCCAACGTCCTGACTTTC	CASSLASGAGANVLTF
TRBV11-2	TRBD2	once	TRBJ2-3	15	TGTGCCAGCAGTTGGGGCGGGGGGCAGCCAGATACGCAGTATTTT	CASSWGGGQPDTQYF
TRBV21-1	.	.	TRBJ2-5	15	TGTGCCAGCAGCAAACTAAGAGGGCTTACTGAGACCCAGTACTTC	CASSKLRGLTETQYF
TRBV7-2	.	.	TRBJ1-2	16	TGTGCCAGCAGCTTAGCGAGAGGGACATTTCCGGAGGGCTACACCTTC	CASSLARGTFPEGYTF
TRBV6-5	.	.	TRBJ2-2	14	TGTGCCAGCAGTAGTTCTAGCTCCACCGGGGAGCTGTTTTTT	CASSSSSSTGELFF
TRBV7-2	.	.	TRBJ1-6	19	TGTGCCAGCAGCTTAGTAGGCCCCGACAGCCTCGGGTATAATTCACCCCTCCACTTT	CASSLVGPDSLGYNSPLHF
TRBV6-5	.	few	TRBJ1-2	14	TGTGCCAGCAGAACTACAGGGACCACTTATGGCTACACCTTC	CASRTTGTTYGYTF
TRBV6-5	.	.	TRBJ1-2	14	TGTGCCAGCAGTTACGCCCAGGGGCGGTATGGCTACACCTTC	CASSYAQGRYGYTF
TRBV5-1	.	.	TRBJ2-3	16	TGCGCCAGCAGCTCGCACTCCCCTGACAGAGCGGATACGCAGTATTTT	CASSSHSPDRADTQYF
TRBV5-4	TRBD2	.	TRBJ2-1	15	TGTGCCAGCAGCTTAGAAGCGGGAGGTTGGAATGAGCAGTTCTTC	CASSLEAGGWNEQFF
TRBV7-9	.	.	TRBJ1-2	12	TGTGCCAGCAGTCCTCATTCCCAGGGCTACACCTTC	CASSPHSQGYTF
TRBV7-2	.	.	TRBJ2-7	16	TGTGCCAGCAGCTTAGCCCTAAGGGGCCCGCAATACGAGCAGTACTTC	CASSLALRGPQYEQYF
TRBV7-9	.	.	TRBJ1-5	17	TGTGCCAGCAGCCCTGGTGCGGGGCTGGAGAGCAATCAGCCCCAGCATTTT	CASSPGAGLESNQPQHF
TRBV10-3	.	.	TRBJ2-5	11	TGTGCCACCGCCAGCCAAGAGACCCAGTACTTC	CATASQETQYF
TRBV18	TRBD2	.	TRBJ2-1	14	TGTGCCAGCTCCCCGGGGGGGAGCTACAATGAGCAGTTCTTC	CASSPGGSYNEQFF
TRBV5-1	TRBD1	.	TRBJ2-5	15	TGCGCCAGCAGCGCGACAGGGGGCGGTGGGGAGACCCAGTACTTC	CASSATGGGGETQYF
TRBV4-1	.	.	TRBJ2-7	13	TGCGCCAGCAGCCAAGAACACAACTACGAGCAGTACTTC	CASSQEHNYEQYF
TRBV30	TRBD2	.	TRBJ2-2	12	TGTGCCTGGGGACTAGTGCTCCGGGAGCTGTTTTTT	CAWGLVLRELFF
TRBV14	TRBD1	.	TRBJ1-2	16	TGTGCCAGCAGCCTTAATCCGGGACAGGGAAACTATGGCTACACCTTC	CASSLNPGQGNYGYTF
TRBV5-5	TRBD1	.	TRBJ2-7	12	TGTGCCAGCAGCTTGGAAGGGACAGCCCCACGCTTC	CASSLEGTAPRF
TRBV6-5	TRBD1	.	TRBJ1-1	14	TGTGCCAGCAGATGGGACAGGGAGGGCACTGAAGCTTTCTTT	CASRWDREGTEAFF
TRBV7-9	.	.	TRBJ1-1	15	TGTGCCAGCAGCTTAGTGGGCAGCCTGAACACTGAAGCTTTCTTT	CASSLVGSLNTEAFF
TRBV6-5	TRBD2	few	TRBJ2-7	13	TGTGCCACCCGTAGCGGGAACTCCTACGAGCAGTACTTC	CATRSGNSYEQYF
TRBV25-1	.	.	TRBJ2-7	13	TGTGCCAGTGCGGGCCACAGCTCCTACGAGCAGTACTTC	CASAGHSSYEQYF
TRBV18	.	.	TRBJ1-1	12	TGTGCCAGCTCACCGACAAACACTGAAGCTTTCTTT	CASSPTNTEAFF
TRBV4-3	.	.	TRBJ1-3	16	TGCGCCAGCAGCCAAGGAGCGGGATTCTCTGGAAACACCATATATTTT	CASSQGAGFSGNTIYF
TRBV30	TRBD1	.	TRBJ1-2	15	TGTGCCTGGAGGGAGCCGGGACAGCGCCGTTATGGCTACACCTTC	CAWREPGQRRYGYTF
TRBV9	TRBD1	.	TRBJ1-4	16	TGTGCCAGCAGCGTAGACAGGGGCTTGGCTAATGAAAAACTGTTTTTT	CASSVDRGLANEKLFF
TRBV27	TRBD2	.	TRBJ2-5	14	TGTGCCAGCAGTTTAGGACTAGGACAAAAGACCCAGTACTTC	CASSLGLGQKTQYF